The clone carrying this TCR beta chain has a handful of counts. The antigen remains unidentified. This sample is part of a study of T cells in localized non-small cell lung cancer. The study's findings and limits: Turning up in adjacent lung were a median roughly 59 of the top 100 tumor clones. One tumor region alone was sequenced, and heterogeneity therefore remains possible. Peak T cell clonality was found in uninvolved adjacent lung, exceeding tumor.

This table comes from immunoSEQ multiplex PCR, and its TCRdb copy is limited to in-frame clones, with some not included. The sample holds approximately 14,000 clones, about four fifths seen once. The CDR3 extends over 14 amino acids. The junction had 0 bases not matched to a gene; V was cut back by 2 bases and J by 4 bases. Germline CDR1 and CDR2: WNHNN and SYGVQD (reference sequence). The TCR was taken from a female donor of 60 years or more with stage I squamous cell lung carcinoma. The chain couples TRBV10-1 to TRBJ2-5, with 11 bases that match TRBD2. The specimen was peripheral blood, collected before any cancer treatment. The DNA of the CDR3 is TGCGCCAGCAGTGAGACTAGCGGGGGAGAGACCCAGTACTTC. Protein: CASSETSGGETQYF.